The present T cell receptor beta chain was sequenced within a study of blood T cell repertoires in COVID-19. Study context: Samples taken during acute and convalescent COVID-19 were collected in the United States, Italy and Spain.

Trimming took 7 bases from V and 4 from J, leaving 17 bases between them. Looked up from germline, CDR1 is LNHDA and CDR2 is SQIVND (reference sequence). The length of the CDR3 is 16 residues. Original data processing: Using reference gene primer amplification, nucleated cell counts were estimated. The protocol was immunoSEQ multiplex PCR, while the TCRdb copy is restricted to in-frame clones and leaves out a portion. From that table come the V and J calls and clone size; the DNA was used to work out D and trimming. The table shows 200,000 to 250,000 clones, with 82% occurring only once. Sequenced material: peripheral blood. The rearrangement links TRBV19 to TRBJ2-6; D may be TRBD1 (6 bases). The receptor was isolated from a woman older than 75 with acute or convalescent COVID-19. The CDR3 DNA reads TGTGCCAGTAACAGGGCGTATCTATTGGGGGCCAACGTCCTGACTTTC. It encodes CASNRAYLLGANVLTF.